This T cell receptor (beta chain) comes out of a study of blood T cells in healthy people across ages. The use of a sample-barcoded 5' primer and a J-beta primer mix characterized a second PCR of roughly 6 to 11 cycles. TCRdb analysed the 5' RACE reads with MiXCR anew, one entry per CDR3 protein. The sample consists of around 1,800,000 distinct CDR3 sequences, approximately 40% of them appearing once. CDR3 length equals 13 residues. The germline CDR1 and CDR2 sequences are SEHNR and FQNEAQ (reference sequence). The V gene lost 5 bases and the J gene lost 7 bases, with 14 bases spanning the gap. This rearrangement joins TRBV7-9 to TRBJ2-5; D remains ambiguous. The sample taken for sequencing was blood. The receptor comes from a human donor in good health. In DNA, the CDR3 is TGTGCCAGCAGCCAAGACTCAGTGGCGACCCAGTACTTC. This codes for CASSQDSVATQYF.